This T cell receptor beta chain was sequenced for a study of blood T cell repertoires in COVID-19. About the research overall: There were acute and convalescent COVID-19 samples, and they came from the United States, Italy and Spain.

This CDR3 region has 16 residues. After removal of 5 bases from V and 5 bases from J, the junction contained 14 bases not matched to a gene. Germline V gives CDR1 SEHNR, CDR2 FQNEAQ (reference sequence). Produced via immunoSEQ multiplex PCR; TCRdb's table is partial and in-frame only. The data show around 150,000 clones, about 85% seen once. Membership in each cohort depended on participant-reported clinical history. The sequenced sample consisted of PBMCs or T cells enriched from blood (not recorded which). The chain links TRBV7-9 to TRBJ2-5; TRBD1 matches at 7 bases. The origin of this receptor is a middle-aged woman who had recovered from COVID-19. The CDR3: CASSLRGAGGRETQYF. The CDR3, as DNA: TGTGCCAGCAGCCTTCGAGGGGCAGGGGGACGGGAGACCCAGTACTTC.